This T cell receptor beta chain stems from a study of CD8+ T cells in alopecia areata. General study findings and limits: Lesional scalp, notably in alopecia totalis/universalis, had clonality above that of normal scalp. Tofacitinib did not eliminate many expanded lesional clones from scalp or blood.

Treatment here: oral pan-JAK inhibitor, 5-10 mg twice daily. As part of sample collection, lesional scalp punch biopsies and peripheral blood were taken from alopecia areata patients. Sorting separated CD4+ and CD8+ T cells out of PBMCs. After isolation, RNA underwent reverse transcription to generate cDNA as the sequencing template. Produced via immunoSEQ multiplex PCR; TCRdb's table is partial and in-frame only. The data hold over 250,000 clones, with about 60% observed a single time. A word on this clone: The antigen is undetermined.

This CDR3 spans 17 amino acids. In germline, CDR1 is SGHRS, CDR2 YFSETQ. Losses at the gene ends were 2 bases for V and 0 bases for J; bases not matched to a gene: 5. The source was CD4+ T cells sorted from blood, collected at week 52, from a patient treated with tofacitinib. The gene calls are TRBV5-1 and TRBJ2-6; TRBD1 matches at 7 bases. The receptor was isolated from a human donor with alopecia areata. The CDR3 loop is CASSLSQGNSGANVLTF. Here the CDR3 DNA reads TGCGCCAGCAGCTTATCACAGGGGAACTCTGGGGCCAACGTCCTGACTTTC.